This T cell receptor beta chain was recorded in a study of blood T cell repertoires in COVID-19. Study-level background: Samples taken during acute and convalescent COVID-19 were collected in the United States, Italy and Spain.

V was clipped by 4 bases and J by 3 bases, with 4 bases between them. CDR3 length equals 11 residues. Germline V CDR1 and CDR2: SEHNR, FQNEAQ (reference sequence). Methods used by the authors: Amplified reference gene primers provided the basis for estimating nucleated cell counts. TCRdb's table, derived via immunoSEQ multiplex PCR, lists solely in-frame clones and lacks some. The V and J calls and clone size come from that table; D and trimming were worked out from the DNA. The sample has about 59,000 clones, approximately 80% seen once. The V call is TRBV7-9, the J call TRBJ2-7, with no clear D. The receptor comes from a woman older than 75 with acute or convalescent COVID-19. The sequenced sample consisted of peripheral blood. The CDR3 sequence is CASSSFYEQYF. CDR3 in DNA: TGTGCCAGCAGCTCCTTCTACGAGCAGTACTTC.